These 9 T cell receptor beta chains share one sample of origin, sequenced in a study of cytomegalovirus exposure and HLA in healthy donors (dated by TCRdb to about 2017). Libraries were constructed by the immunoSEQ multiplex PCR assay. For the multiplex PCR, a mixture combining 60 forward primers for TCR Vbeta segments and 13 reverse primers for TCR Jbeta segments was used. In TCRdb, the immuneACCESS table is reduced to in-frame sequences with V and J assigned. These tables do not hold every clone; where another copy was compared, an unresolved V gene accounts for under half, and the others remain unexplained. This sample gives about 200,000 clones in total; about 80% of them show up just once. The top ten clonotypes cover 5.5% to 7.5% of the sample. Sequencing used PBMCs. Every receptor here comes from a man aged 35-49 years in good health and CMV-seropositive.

For the CDR3, the DNA is TGTGCCAGCAGCTGGGGAGGGACTAATCAGCCCCAGCATTTT. This sequence encodes CASSWGGTNQPQHF. This sequence joins TRBV5-6 and TRBJ1-5; perhaps TRBD1 as D (5 bases). The germline V and J ends were trimmed by 3 bases and 4 bases, with 11 bases remaining between them. Per the germline V gene, CDR1 is SGHDT and CDR2 is YYEEEE. This CDR3 comprises 14 residues.

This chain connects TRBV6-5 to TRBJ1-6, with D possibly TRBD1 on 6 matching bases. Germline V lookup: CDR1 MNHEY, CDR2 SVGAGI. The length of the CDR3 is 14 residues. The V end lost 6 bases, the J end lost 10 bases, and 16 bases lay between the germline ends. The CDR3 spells CASSLNRDRSPLHF. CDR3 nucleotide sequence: TGTGCCAGCAGCCTAAACAGGGATAGGTCACCCCTCCACTTT.

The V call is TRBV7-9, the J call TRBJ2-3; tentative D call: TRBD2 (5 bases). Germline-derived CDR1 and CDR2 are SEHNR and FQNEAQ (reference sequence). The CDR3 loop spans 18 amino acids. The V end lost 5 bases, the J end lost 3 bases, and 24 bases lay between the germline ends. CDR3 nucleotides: TGTGCCAGCAGCATCCTGACTACAGCGAACCGCCCTACAGATACGCAGTATTTT. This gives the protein CASSILTTANRPTDTQYF. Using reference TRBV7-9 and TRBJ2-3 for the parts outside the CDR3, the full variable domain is DTGVSQNPRHKITKRGQNVTFRCDPISEHNRLYWYRQTLGQGPEFLTYFQNEAQLEKSRLLSDRFSAERPKGSFSTLEIQRTEQGDSAMYLCASSILTTANRPTDTQYFGPGTRLTVL.

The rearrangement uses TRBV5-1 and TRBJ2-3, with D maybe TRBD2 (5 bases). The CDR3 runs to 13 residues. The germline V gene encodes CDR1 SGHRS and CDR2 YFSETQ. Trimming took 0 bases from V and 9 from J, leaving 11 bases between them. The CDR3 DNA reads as TGCGCCAGCAGCTTGGACGAGCCGGGGACGCAGTATTTT. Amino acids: CASSLDEPGTQYF.

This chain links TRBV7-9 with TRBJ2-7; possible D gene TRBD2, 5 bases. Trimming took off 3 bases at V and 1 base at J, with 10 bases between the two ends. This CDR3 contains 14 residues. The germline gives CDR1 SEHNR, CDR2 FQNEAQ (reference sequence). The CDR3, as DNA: TGTGCCAGCAGCTTCGGGATCACATCCTACGAGCAGTACTTC. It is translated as CASSFGITSYEQYF.

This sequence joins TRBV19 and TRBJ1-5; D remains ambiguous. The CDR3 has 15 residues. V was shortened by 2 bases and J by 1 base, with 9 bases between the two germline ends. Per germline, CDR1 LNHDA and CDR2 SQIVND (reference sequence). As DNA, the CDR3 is TGTGCCAGTAGTATATGGGCGATGAGCAATCAGCCCCAGCATTTT. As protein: CASSIWAMSNQPQHF.

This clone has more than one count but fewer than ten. The CDR3 DNA sequence: TGTGCCAGCAGCGAAGGGGGGGGCACTGAAGCTTTCTTT. Translation gives CASSEGGGTEAFF. This chain connects TRBV9 to TRBJ1-1, with a tentative D call TRBD1 (6 bases). Germline assignment: CDR1 SGDLS and CDR2 YYNGEE. V was clipped by 3 bases and J by 4 bases, with 10 bases between them. The CDR3 loop spans 13 amino acids.

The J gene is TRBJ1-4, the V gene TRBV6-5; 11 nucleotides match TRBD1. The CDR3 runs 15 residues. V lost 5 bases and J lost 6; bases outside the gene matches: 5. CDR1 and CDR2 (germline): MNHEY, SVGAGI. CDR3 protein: CASSPRTGGYEKLFF. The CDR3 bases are TGTGCCAGCAGTCCCCGGACAGGGGGCTATGAAAAACTGTTTTTT.

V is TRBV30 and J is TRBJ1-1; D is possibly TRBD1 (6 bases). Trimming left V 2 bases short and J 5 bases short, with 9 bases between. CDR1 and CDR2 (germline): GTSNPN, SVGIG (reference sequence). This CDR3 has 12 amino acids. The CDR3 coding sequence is TGTGCCTGGAGTCCACAGGGTACTGAAGCTTTCTTT. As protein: CAWSPQGTEAFF. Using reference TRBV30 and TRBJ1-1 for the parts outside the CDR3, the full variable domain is SQTIHQWPATLVQPVGSPLSLECTVEGTSNPNLYWYRQAAGRGLQLLFYSVGIGQISSEVPQNLSASRPQDRQFILSSKKLLLSDSGFYLCAWSPQGTEAFFGQGTRLTVV.